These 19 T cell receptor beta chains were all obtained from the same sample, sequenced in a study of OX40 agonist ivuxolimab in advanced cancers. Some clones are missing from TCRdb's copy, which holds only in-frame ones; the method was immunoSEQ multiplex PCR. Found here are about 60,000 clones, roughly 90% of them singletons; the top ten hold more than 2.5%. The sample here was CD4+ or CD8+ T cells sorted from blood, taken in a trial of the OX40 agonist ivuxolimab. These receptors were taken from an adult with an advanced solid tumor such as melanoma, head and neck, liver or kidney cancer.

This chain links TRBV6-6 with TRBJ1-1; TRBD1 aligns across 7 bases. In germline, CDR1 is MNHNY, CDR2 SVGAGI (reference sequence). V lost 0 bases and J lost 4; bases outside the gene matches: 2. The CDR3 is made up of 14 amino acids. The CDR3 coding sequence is TGTGCCAGCAGTTACTCAGGGGGCAGCACTGAAGCTTTCTTT. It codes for CASSYSGGSTEAFF.

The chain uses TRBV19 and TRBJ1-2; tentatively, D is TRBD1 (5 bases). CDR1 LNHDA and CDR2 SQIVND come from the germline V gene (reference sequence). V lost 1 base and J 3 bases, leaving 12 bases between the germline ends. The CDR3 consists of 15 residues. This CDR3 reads CASSIGAGTDYGYTF. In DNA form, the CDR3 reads TGTGCCAGTAGTATAGGGGCAGGGACGGACTATGGCTACACCTTC.

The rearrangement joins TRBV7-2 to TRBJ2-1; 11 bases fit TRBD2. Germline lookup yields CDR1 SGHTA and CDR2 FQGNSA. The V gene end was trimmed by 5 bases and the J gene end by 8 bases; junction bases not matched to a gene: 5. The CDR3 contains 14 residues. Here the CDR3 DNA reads TGTGCCAGCAGCAAGGGACTAGCGGACCATGAGCAGTTCTTC. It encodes CASSKGLADHEQFF.

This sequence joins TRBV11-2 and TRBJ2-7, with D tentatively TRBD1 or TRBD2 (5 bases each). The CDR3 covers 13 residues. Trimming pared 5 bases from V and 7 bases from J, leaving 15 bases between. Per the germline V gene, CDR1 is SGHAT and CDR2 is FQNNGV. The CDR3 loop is CASSPGAAREQYF. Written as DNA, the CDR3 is TGTGCCAGCAGCCCCGGGGCTGCCAGGGAGCAGTACTTC.

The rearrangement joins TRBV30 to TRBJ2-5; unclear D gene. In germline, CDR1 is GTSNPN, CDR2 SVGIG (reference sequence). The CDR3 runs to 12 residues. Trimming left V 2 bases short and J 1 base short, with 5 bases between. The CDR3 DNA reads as TGTGCCTGGAGTACCGGCCAAGAGACCCAGTACTTC. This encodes CAWSTGQETQYF. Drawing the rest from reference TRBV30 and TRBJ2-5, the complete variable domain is SQTIHQWPATLVQPVGSPLSLECTVEGTSNPNLYWYRQAAGRGLQLLFYSVGIGQISSEVPQNLSASRPQDRQFILSSKKLLLSDSGFYLCAWSTGQETQYFGPGTRLLVL.

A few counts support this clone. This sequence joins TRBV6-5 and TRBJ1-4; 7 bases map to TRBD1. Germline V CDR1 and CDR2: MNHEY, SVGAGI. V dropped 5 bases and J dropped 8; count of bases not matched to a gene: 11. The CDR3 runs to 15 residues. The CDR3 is CASSPTGEEGEKLFF. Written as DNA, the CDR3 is TGTGCCAGCAGTCCTACAGGGGAAGAAGGGGAAAAACTGTTTTTT.

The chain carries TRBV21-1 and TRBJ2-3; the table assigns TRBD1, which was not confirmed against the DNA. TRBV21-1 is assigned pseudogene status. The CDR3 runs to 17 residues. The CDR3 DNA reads TGTGCCAGCAGCAAAGGCCGCCGGACAGGCGGCACAGATACGCAGTATTTT. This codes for CASSKGRRTGGTDTQYF.

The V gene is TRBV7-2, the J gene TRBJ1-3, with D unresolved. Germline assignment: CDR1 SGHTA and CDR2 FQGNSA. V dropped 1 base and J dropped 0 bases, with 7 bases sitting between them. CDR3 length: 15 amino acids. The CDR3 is CASSLDGYSGNTIYF. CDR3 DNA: TGTGCCAGCAGCTTAGACGGTTACTCTGGAAACACCATATATTTT.

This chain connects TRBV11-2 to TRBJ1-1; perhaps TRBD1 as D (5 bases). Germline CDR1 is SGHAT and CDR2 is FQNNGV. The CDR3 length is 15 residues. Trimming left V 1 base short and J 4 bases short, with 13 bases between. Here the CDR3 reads CASSLAMGRGTEAFF. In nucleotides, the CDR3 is TGTGCCAGCAGCTTAGCTATGGGGCGTGGCACTGAAGCTTTCTTT.

The CDR3 spells CASSLGDGGHEQYF. Here the CDR3 DNA reads TGCGCCAGCAGCTTGGGGGATGGGGGCCACGAGCAGTACTTC. J is TRBJ2-7 and V is TRBV5-1, with D possibly TRBD1 on 6 matching bases. The CDR3 extends over 14 amino acids. V gave up 0 bases and J gave up 5 bases, with 12 bases separating them. The germline V gene has CDR1 SGHRS and CDR2 YFSETQ. Combining the CDR3 with reference TRBV5-1 and TRBJ2-7 gives the whole variable domain KAGVTQTPRYLIKTRGQQVTLSCSPISGHRSVSWYQQTPGQGLQFLFEYFSETQRNKGNFPGRFSGRQFSNSRSEMNVSTLELGDSALYLCASSLGDGGHEQYFGPGTRLTVT.

CDR3 in amino acids: CASSPTLTGFMFF. The CDR3 DNA reads as TGTGCCAGCAGCCCCACCTTGACAGGGTTTATGTTCTTC. The V call is TRBV6-5, the J call TRBJ2-1; TRBD1 agrees at 7 bases. CDR1 and CDR2 (germline): MNHEY, SVGAGI. The ends lost 6 bases at V and 15 bases at J; junction bases unmatched: 14. CDR3 size: 13 residues.

Written as DNA, the CDR3 is TGTGCCAGCAGTGAATCAGGACAGGGCCCCTCTGGAAACACCATATATTTT. This translates into CASSESGQGPSGNTIYF. This chain joins TRBV25-1 and TRBJ1-3; TRBD1 aligns across 8 bases. The CDR3 is 17 residues long. The germline V gene has CDR1 MGHDK and CDR2 SYGVNS. V was clipped by 1 base and J by 0 bases; unmatched bases: 5.

The CDR3 loop is CASSARRGFDAFF. CDR3 coding DNA: TGTGCCAGTAGTGCTCGCAGGGGTTTCGACGCTTTCTTT. The chain has TRBV19 and TRBJ1-1; D is perhaps TRBD1 (6 bases). Trimming pared 5 bases from V and 11 bases from J, leaving 18 bases between. Germline values: CDR1 LNHDA, CDR2 SQIVND (reference sequence). The CDR3 has 13 residues.

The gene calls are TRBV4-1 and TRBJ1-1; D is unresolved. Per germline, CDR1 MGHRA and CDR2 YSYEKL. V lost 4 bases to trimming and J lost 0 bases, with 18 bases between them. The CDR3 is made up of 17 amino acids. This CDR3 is CASSPGVATDLNTEAFF. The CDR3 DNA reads TGCGCCAGCAGCCCCGGGGTTGCTACGGATTTGAACACTGAAGCTTTCTTT.

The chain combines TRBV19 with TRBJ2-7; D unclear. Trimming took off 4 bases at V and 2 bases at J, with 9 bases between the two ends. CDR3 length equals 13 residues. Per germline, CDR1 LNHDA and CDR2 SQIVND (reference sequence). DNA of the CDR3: TGTGCCAGTAGTAACGCGGAGACCTACGAGCAGTACTTC. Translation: CASSNAETYEQYF.

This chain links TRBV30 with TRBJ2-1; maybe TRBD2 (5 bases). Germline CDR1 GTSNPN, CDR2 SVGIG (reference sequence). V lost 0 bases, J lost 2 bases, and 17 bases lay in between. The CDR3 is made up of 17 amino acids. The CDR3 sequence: CAWSVAIWSGTYNEQFF. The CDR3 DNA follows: TGTGCCTGGAGTGTAGCTATCTGGAGCGGAACCTACAATGAGCAGTTCTTC.

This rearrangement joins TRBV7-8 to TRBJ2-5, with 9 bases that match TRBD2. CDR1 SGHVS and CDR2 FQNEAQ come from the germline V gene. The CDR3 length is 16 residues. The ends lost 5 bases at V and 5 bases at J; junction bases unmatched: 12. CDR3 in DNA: TGTGCCAGCAGCCCAAGGTCCCTAGCGGGAACTGAGACCCAGTACTTC. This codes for CASSPRSLAGTETQYF.

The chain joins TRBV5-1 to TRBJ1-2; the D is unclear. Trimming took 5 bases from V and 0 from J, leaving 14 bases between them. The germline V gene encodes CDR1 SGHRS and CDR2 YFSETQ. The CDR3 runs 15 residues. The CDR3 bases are TGCGCCAGCAGTGTTCAGGACGGAGCTAACTATGGCTACACCTTC. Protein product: CASSVQDGANYGYTF.

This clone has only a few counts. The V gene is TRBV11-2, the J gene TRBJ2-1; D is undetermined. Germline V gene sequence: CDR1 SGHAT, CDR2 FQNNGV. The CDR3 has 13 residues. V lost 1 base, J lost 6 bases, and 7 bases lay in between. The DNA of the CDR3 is TGTGCCAGCAGCTTAGGACTTATCAATGAGCAGTTCTTC. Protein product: CASSLGLINEQFF. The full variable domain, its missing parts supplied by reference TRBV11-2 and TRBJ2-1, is EAGVAQSPRYKIIEKRQSVAFWCNPISGHATLYWYQQILGQGPKLLIQFQNNGVVDDSQLPKDRFSAERLKGVDSTLKIQPAKLEDSAVYLCASSLGLINEQFFGPGTRLTVL.